Presented here are 15 T cell receptor beta chains from one specimen sequenced in a study of T cells expressing NK-cell markers. Following a re-call of the 5' RACE reads, TCRdb has one entry per CDR3 protein and lacks DNA. The sample totals 300,000 to 500,000 distinct CDR3 sequences. The sequenced sample was blood T cells: a sorted CD56 or NKG2C T cell subset, CD4+ or CD8+ T cells, or bulk PBMC T cells (not recorded which). These receptor sequences come from a woman in her 50s in good health.

The chain is built from TRBV30 and TRBJ2-5; with no DNA, the TCRdb D assignment of TRBD2 cannot be verified. Germline-derived CDR1 and CDR2 are GTSNPN and SVGIG (reference sequence). CDR3 length equals 15 residues. Here the CDR3 reads CAWSTGTSHQETQYF.

This chain joins TRBV7-8 and TRBJ2-3; TCRdb returns TRBD2, unconfirmable since there is no DNA. This CDR3 has 15 amino acids. Germline CDR1 SGHVS, CDR2 FQNEAQ. The CDR3 sequence is CASSLGGLFTDTQYF.

The chain carries TRBV28 and TRBJ2-2; with no DNA, the TCRdb D assignment of TRBD1 cannot be verified. The CDR3 length is 13 residues. CDR1 is MDHEN and CDR2 is SYDVKM in the germline V gene. This chain's CDR3 is CASTSRGSGELFF. The variable domain in full, completed from reference TRBV28 and TRBJ2-2, reads DVKVTQSSRYLVKRTGEKVFLECVQDMDHENMFWYRQDPGLGLRLIYFSYDVKMKEKGDIPEGYSVSREKKERFSLILESASTNQTSMYLCASTSRGSGELFFGEGSRLTVL.

This chain connects TRBV2 to TRBJ1-4. Germline V lookup: CDR1 SNHLY, CDR2 FYNNEI. The CDR3 is made up of 15 amino acids. The CDR3 loop is CASSEEIATNEKLFF.

This rearrangement joins TRBV24-1 to TRBJ2-7; checking the TCRdb D call of TRBD1 is not possible without DNA. Germline lookup yields CDR1 KGHDR and CDR2 SFDVKD. The CDR3 is 14 amino acids. CDR3 sequence: CATSDAGDDYEQYF.

The J gene is TRBJ2-3, the V gene TRBV12-3 or TRBV12-4; TCRdb returns TRBD2, unconfirmable since there is no DNA. This CDR3 comprises 19 residues. The CDR3 loop is CASRIRSRGLAGATDTQYF.

The V gene is TRBV29-1, the J gene TRBJ2-3; TCRdb reports TRBD1, a call that lacks DNA to check it against. The germline gives CDR1 SQVTM, CDR2 ANQGSEA. This CDR3 comprises 13 residues. This CDR3 reads CSVEDLREDTQYF.

V and J are TRBV20-1 and TRBJ2-1; TCRdb calls TRBD2, which cannot be checked without DNA. The CDR3 covers 15 residues. Germline CDR1 reads DFQATT; CDR2 reads SNEGSKA (reference sequence). CDR3 loop: CSARDKGDSRGEQFF.

The chain uses TRBV24-1 and TRBJ2-3; the TCRdb D gene call, TRBD1, has no DNA to confirm it. This CDR3 has 17 amino acids. Per the germline V gene, CDR1 is KGHDR and CDR2 is SFDVKD. CDR3 sequence reads: CATSGSTDDLSTDTQYF.

The chain uses TRBV5-5 and TRBJ2-5; TCRdb's D gene call, TRBD1, goes unchecked for lack of DNA. Germline V gene sequence: CDR1 SGHKS, CDR2 YYEKEE (reference sequence). There are 14 residues in the CDR3. CDR3 sequence reads: CASSFRTGRETQYF.

The J gene is TRBJ2-1, the V gene TRBV12-3 or TRBV12-4; there is no DNA to check the TCRdb D call of TRBD2. CDR3 length equals 15 residues. The CDR3 region is CASSLRLAGYNEQFF.

The rearrangement uses TRBV2 and TRBJ2-1; lacking DNA, the TRBD2 call made by TCRdb goes unchecked. This CDR3 is 16 amino acids long. CDR1 is SNHLY, CDR2 FYNNEI, per germline. The CDR3 reads CASSDGRTSDYNEQFF.

The chain joins TRBV20-1 to TRBJ1-5. Germline-derived CDR1 and CDR2 are DFQATT and SNEGSKA (reference sequence). This CDR3 has 15 amino acids. CDR3 loop: CSAAWGRGGNQPQHF.

This sequence joins TRBV12-3 or TRBV12-4 and TRBJ1-1. The length of the CDR3 is 11 residues. Here the CDR3 reads CASSLGLGAFF.

The V gene is TRBV7-9, the J gene TRBJ2-1; the TRBD2 assignment by TCRdb is unverifiable without DNA. This CDR3 comprises 13 residues. From germline, CDR1 is SEHNR and CDR2 FQNEAQ (reference sequence). This chain's CDR3 is CASSQTSGRGQFF. Together with reference TRBV7-9 and TRBJ2-1, the CDR3 gives the full variable domain: DTGVSQNPRHKITKRGQNVTFRCDPISEHNRLYWYRQTLGQGPEFLTYFQNEAQLEKSRLLSDRFSAERPKGSFSTLEIQRTEQGDSAMYLCASSQTSGRGQFFGPGTRLTVL.